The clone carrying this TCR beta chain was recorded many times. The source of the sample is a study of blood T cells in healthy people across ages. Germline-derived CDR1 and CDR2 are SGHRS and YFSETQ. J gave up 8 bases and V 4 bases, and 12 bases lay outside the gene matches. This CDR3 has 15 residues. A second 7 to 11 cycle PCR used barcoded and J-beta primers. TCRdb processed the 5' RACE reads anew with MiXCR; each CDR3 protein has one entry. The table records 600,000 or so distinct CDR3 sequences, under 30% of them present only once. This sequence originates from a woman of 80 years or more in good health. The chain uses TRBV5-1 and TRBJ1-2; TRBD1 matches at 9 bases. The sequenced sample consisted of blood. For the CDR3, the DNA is TGCGCCAGCAGCGTATCCACCGGGACAGGGTCCGGCTACACCTTC. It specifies CASSVSTGTGSGYTF.